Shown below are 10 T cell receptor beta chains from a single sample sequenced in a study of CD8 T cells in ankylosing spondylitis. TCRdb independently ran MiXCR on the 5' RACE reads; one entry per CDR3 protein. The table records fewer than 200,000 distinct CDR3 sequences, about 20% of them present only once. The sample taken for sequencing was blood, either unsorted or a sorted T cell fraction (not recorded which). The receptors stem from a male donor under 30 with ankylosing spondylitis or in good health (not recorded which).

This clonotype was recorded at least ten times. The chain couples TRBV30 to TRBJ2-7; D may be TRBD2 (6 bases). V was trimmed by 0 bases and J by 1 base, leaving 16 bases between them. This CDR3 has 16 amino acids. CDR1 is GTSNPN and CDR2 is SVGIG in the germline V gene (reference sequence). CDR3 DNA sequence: TGTGCCTGGAGTGTACGGGCGGGAAGGTCTTCCTACGAGCAGTACTTC. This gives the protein CAWSVRAGRSSYEQYF.

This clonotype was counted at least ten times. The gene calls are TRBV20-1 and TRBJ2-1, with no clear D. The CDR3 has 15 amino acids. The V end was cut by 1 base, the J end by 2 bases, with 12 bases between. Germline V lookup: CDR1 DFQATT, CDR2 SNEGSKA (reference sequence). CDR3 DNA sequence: TGCAGTGCTAGAGCCCGTAGGAGCGCCTACAATGAGCAGTTCTTC. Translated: CSARARRSAYNEQFF.

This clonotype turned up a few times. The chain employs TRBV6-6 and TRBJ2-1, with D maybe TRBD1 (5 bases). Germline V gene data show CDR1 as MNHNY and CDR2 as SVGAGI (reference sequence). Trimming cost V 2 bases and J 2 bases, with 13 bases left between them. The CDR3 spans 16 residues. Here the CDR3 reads CASSYKNRTPYNEQFF. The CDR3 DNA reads TGTGCCAGCAGTTACAAGAACAGGACGCCCTACAATGAGCAGTTCTTC.

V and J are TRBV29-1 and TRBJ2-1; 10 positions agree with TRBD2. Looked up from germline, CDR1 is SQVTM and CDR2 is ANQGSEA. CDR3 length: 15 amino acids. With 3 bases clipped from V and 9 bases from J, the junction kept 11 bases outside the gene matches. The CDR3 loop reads CSVDLEASGSLEQFF. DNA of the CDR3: TGCAGCGTTGATTTGGAGGCTAGCGGGAGCCTTGAGCAGTTCTTC.

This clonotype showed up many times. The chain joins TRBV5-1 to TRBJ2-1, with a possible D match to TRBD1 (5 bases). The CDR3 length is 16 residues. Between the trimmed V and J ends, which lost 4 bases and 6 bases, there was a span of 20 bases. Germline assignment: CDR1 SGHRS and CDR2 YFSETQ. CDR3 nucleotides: TGCGCCAGCAGCGGTGCAGGGCTGATTTTAGCCAATGAGCAGTTCTTC. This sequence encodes CASSGAGLILANEQFF.

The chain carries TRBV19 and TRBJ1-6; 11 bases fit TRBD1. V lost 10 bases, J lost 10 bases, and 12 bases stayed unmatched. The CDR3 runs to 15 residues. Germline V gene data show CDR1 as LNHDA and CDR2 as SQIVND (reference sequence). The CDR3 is CATNPRDRGDSPLHF. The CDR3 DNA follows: TGTGCCACCAACCCCCGGGACAGGGGGGACTCACCCCTCCACTTT.

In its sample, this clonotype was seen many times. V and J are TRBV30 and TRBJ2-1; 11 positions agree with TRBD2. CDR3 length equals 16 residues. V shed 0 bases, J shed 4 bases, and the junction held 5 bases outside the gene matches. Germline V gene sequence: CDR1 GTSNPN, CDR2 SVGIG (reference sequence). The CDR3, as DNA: TGTGCCTGGAGTGTACCACGGACTAGCGGGTACAATGAGCAGTTCTTC. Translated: CAWSVPRTSGYNEQFF.

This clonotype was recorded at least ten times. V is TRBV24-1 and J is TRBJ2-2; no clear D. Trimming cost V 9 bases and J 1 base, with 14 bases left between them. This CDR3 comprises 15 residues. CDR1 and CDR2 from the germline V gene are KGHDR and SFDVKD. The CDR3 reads CATWGRTGNTGELFF. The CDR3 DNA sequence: TGTGCCACCTGGGGTAGGACCGGGAACACCGGGGAGCTGTTTTTT.

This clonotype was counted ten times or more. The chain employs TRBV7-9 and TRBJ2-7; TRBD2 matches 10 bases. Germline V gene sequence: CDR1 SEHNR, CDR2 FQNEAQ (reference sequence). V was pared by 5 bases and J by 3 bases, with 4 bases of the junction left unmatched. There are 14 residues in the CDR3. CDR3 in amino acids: CASSQSSGSYEQYV. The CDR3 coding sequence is TGTGCCAGCAGCCAATCTAGCGGGAGCTACGAGCAGTACGTC.

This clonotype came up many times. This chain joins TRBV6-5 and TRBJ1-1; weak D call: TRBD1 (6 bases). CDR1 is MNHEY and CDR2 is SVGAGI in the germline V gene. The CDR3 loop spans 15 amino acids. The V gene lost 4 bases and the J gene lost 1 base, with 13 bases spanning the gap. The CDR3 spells CASSSPGHRNTEAFF. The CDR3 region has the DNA TGTGCCAGCAGTTCCCCGGGACACCGGAACACTGAAGCTTTCTTT.